These T cell receptor beta chains were read from a single sample in a study of OX40 agonist ivuxolimab in advanced cancers. Method: immunoSEQ multiplex PCR; TCRdb's copy keeps in-frame clones and lacks some. The sample consists of about 110,000 clones, roughly nine tenths of them appearing once. The sample in question was CD4+ or CD8+ T cells sorted from blood, obtained in a trial of the OX40 agonist ivuxolimab. The origin of the receptors is an adult with an advanced solid tumor such as melanoma, head and neck, liver or kidney cancer. Each CDR3 is given with its conserved first and last residue. Each record gives: V gene, J gene, clone size, D gene, CDR3 protein, CDR3 DNA. The D gene is left open where the match is weak. Rows may omit the clone size; those that give it use once, few, many or a size class.

TRBV20-1,TRBJ1-2,NA,NA,CSANGADGYTF,TGCAGTGCCAACGGGGCAGATGGCTACACCTTC
TRBV5-1,TRBJ2-5,NA,NA,CASSLGPNTPQYF,TGCGCCAGCAGCTTGGGTCCAAACACACCCCAGTACTTC
TRBV4-2,TRBJ1-6,NA,NA,CASSTGRTLYNSPLHF,TGTGCCAGCAGCACGGGACGGACCCTCTATAATTCACCCCTCCACTTT
TRBV6-1,TRBJ1-3,NA,NA,CASTSSGNTIYF,TGTGCCAGCACTAGCTCTGGAAACACCATATATTTT
TRBV18,TRBJ2-1,once,NA,CASSPVSEQFF,TGTGCCAGCTCACCTGTGAGTGAGCAGTTCTTC
TRBV19,TRBJ2-7,NA,NA,CASSTQAGWGLYEQYF,TGTGCCAGTAGTACCCAGGCGGGTTGGGGACTCTACGAGCAGTACTTC
TRBV6-1,TRBJ1-2,NA,NA,CASSQGNYGYTF,TGTGCCAGCAGTCAGGGAAACTATGGCTACACCTTC
TRBV27,TRBJ1-5,once,NA,CASRQGQGRSQPQHF,TGTGCCAGCCGTCAGGGGCAGGGGCGCAGTCAGCCCCAGCATTTT
TRBV14,TRBJ2-3,NA,NA,CASSLLFTDTQYF,TGTGCCAGCAGCCTTCTTTTTACAGATACGCAGTATTTT
TRBV6-6,TRBJ1-2,once,TRBD1,CASSSTGGFGGYTF,TGTGCCAGCAGTTCTACAGGGGGGTTCGGAGGCTACACCTTC
TRBV28,TRBJ2-3,once,TRBD1,CASSFGQAITDTQYF,TGTGCCAGCAGTTTCGGACAGGCGATCACAGATACGCAGTATTTT
TRBV9,TRBJ2-3,NA,TRBD2,CASSVSGGLTDTQYF,TGTGCCAGCAGCGTAAGCGGGGGCCTCACAGATACGCAGTATTTT
TRBV6-5,TRBJ1-1,NA,TRBD1,CASTRTGNTEAFF,TGTGCCAGCACCAGGACAGGGAACACTGAAGCTTTCTTT
TRBV29-1,TRBJ2-3,NA,TRBD2,CSVVGGSTDTQYF,TGCAGCGTTGTCGGGGGGAGCACAGATACGCAGTATTTT
TRBV30,TRBJ1-2,once,NA,CAWSRDTVSPNNDGYTF,TGTGCCTGGAGTCGGGACACTGTCTCACCAAACAACGATGGCTACACCTTC
TRBV10-3,TRBJ1-2,NA,NA,CAISEFGGAGSGYTF,TGTGCCATCAGTGAGTTCGGGGGGGCTGGGTCTGGCTACACCTTC
TRBV7-2,TRBJ2-3,NA,NA,CASSLGTDTQYF,TGTGCCAGCAGCTTAGGCACAGATACGCAGTATTTT
TRBV28,TRBJ2-3,NA,NA,CASSLFGGGVISTDTQYF,TGTGCCAGCAGTTTATTTGGAGGGGGGGTGATTAGCACAGATACGCAGTATTTT
TRBV29-1,TRBJ1-4,NA,TRBD1,CSVDTGDREGEKLFF,TGCAGCGTTGACACGGGGGACAGGGAGGGTGAAAAACTGTTTTTT
TRBV7-8,TRBJ1-3,NA,NA,CASSSGSQGGNTIYF,TGTGCCAGCAGCTCCGGGAGCCAGGGCGGAAACACCATATATTTT
TRBV19,TRBJ1-3,NA,NA,CASRPGAGNTIYF,TGTGCCAGTAGGCCTGGGGCAGGAAACACCATATATTTT
TRBV28,TRBJ1-1,NA,TRBD1,CASSTQGAGAEAFF,TGTGCCAGCAGTACCCAGGGGGCCGGGGCTGAAGCTTTCTTT